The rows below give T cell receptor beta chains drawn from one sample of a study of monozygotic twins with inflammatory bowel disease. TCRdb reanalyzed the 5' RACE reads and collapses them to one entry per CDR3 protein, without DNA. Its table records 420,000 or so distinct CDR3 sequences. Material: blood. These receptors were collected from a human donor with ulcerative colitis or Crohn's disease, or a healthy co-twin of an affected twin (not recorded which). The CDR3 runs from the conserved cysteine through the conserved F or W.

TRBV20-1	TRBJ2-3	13	CSAGQSRTDTQYF
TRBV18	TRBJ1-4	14	CASSPRQSNEKLFF
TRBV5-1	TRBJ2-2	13	CASSLVVTGELFF
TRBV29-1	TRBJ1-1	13	CSVPQDGNTEAFF
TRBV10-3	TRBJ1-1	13	CAIRREPNTEAFF
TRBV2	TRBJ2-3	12	CATFESTDTQYF
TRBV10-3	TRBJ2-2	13	CAISVSVNGELFF
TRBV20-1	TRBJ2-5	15	CSARGGGWYQETQYF
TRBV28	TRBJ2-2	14	CASSLWAGRVELFF
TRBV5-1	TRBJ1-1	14	CASRPNLVPTEAFF
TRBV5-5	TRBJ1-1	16	CASSLVFLGFGTEAFF
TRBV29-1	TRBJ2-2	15	CSVEIGGQSTGELFF
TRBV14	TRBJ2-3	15	CASSSQGASTDTQYF
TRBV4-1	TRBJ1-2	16	CASSQDQDRGDYGYTF
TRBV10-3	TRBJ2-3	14	CAINLSGATDTQYF
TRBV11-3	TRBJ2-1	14	CASSIGQGFDEQFF
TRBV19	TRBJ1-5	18	CASSFTGARGKSNQPQHF
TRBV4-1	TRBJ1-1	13	CASSQARGTEAFF
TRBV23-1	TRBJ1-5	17	CASSQSKGAGSNQPQHF
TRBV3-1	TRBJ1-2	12	CASGPRGPGYTF
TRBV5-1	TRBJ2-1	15	CASSLGFSGGNEQFF
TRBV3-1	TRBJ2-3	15	CASSQDLVAADTQYF
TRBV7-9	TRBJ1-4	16	CASSLKTGATNEKLFF
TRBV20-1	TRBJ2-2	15	CSARKSGMNTGELFF
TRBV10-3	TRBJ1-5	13	CAISESGDQPQQF
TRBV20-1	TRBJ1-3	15	CSARGTGDSGNTIYF
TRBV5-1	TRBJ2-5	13	CASTGRIGETQYF
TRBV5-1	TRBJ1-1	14	CASTALEGGTEAFF
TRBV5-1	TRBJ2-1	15	CASSLMAGGYNEQFF
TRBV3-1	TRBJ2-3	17	CASSQRFGGASTDTQYF
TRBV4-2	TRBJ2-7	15	CASSQDPSGRYEQYF
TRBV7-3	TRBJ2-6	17	CASSPNRGGTGANVLTF
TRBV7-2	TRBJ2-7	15	CASRGEGTAAYEQYF
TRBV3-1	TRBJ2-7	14	CASTRTGQNYEQYF
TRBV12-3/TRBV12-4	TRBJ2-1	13	CASSFGGRLGQFF
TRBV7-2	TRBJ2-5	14	CASSYGGIRETQYF
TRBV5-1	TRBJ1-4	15	CASSSPGQGGEKLFF